These 3 T cell receptor beta chains came from one sample sequenced in a study of cytomegalovirus exposure and HLA in healthy donors. Use of 60 Vbeta and 13 Jbeta primers characterized the PCR. Measured with immunoSEQ multiplex PCR; TCRdb has only the in-frame clones, and not every one. The data hold more than 150,000 clones, with roughly 80% observed a single time. Sequencing was done on a sample of PBMCs. The source is a man aged 50-60 years in good health and CMV-seropositive.

The J gene is TRBJ1-4, the V gene TRBV30; D is perhaps TRBD1 (5 bases). CDR3 size: 13 residues. The V end lost 3 bases, the J end lost 13 bases, and 18 bases lay between the germline ends. CDR1 and CDR2 from the germline V gene are GTSNPN and SVGIG (reference sequence). The CDR3 spells CAWRAWGVKGLFF. CDR3 nucleotide sequence: TGTGCCTGGAGGGCCTGGGGCGTGAAAGGACTGTTTTTT.

This clone was observed a few times. The chain combines TRBV9 with TRBJ1-1; 10 bases map to TRBD1. This CDR3 is 15 amino acids long. Looked up from germline, CDR1 is SGDLS and CDR2 is YYNGEE. Losses at the gene ends were 4 bases for V and 4 bases for J; bases not matched to a gene: 7. DNA for the CDR3: TGTGCCAGCAGCCTGGGACAGGGGATCGGCACTGAAGCTTTCTTT. Amino acids: CASSLGQGIGTEAFF.

V usage is TRBV18 and J usage is TRBJ2-3, with D possibly TRBD1 on 8 matching bases. Trimming shortened V by 0 bases and J by 4 bases, and 14 bases separated the two germline ends. The CDR3 extends over 16 amino acids. CDR1 is KGHSH, CDR2 LQKENI, per germline. In DNA form, the CDR3 reads TGTGCCAGCTCACCACCCATACAGGGGGGGCCAGATACGCAGTATTTT. Protein product: CASSPPIQGGPDTQYF. Variable domain in full (rest from reference TRBV18 and TRBJ2-3): NAGVMQNPRHLVRRRGQEARLRCSPMKGHSHVYWYRQLPEEGLKFMVYLQKENIIDESGMPKERFSAEFPKEGPSILRIQQVVRGDSAAYFCASSPPIQGGPDTQYFGPGTRLTVL.